This T cell receptor (beta chain) was retrieved from a study of T cell responses to AZD1222 COVID-19 vaccine (dated by TCRdb to 2020 to 2023). For the wider study: TCR sequencing covered 233 trial participants: approximately 200 given two doses of AZD1222 and 26 given two doses of MenACWY control vaccine. Trial participants were enrolled by age into 18-55, 56-69 and 70-plus year subgroups, with approximately 150, 30 and 60 TCR-sequenced participants respectively. General conclusions and limits of the study: A significant rise in spike-specific TCR breadth and depth was observed after two AZD1222 doses relative to day 0 and relative to MenACWY recipients. Participants were mostly white British and included more females than males, and it was suggested by the authors that clonal diversity may have been underestimated. CD4 TCRs associated with the vaccine covered the entire spike protein, and the dominant responses were in regions 160-218 and 743-854. Epitopes outside the regions mutated in the B.1.351 and B.1.1.7 variants were reportedly recognized by nearly half of the unique spike-specific TCRs. Because no samples from the day 14 peak response were available, repertoires could be characterized only after the peak T cell response. The 56-69-year group was small, and its depth increase did not reach significance, likely because of low power. Conclusions about previously exposed vaccinees are limited, since just a handful of AZD1222 recipients were seropositive for SARS-CoV-2 at baseline.

The time point label of this sample denotes: baseline before first vaccination. What the treatment or condition label conveys for this sample: meningococcal conjugate vaccine given as trial control. The vaccinee samples were drawn from two UK trials, COV001 and COV002, one of which was a single-blind randomized controlled phase 2/3 trial testing AZD1222 (ChAdOx1 nCoV-19) in healthy adults. For TCRbeta chain sequencing, PBMC samples from trial participants were taken at day 0 and at day 28 after the second dose. V was cut back by 3 bases and J by 0 bases, leaving a gap of 5 bases between them. Its CDR3 holds 13 amino acids, cysteine through phenylalanine. The CDR3 DNA has 39 bases and is translated from base 1. This clone was seen a few times. It has no known antigen specificity. No qualities accompany the bases; no much larger clone lies one base away. The identical CDR3 is also encoded by other nucleotide sequences in the sample.

The CDR3 regions of human TCRbeta chains were analyzed by immunosequencing. The published analysis was carried out like this. TCRs in the repertoires were compared against a reference library of SARS-CoV-2-specific TCRs that had been generated with the MIRA antigen-specificity platform. Breadth was defined as the fraction of unique TCRs that were SARS-CoV-2-associated, and depth was defined as the fraction of total T cells that were SARS-CoV-2-associated. Each spike-specific TCR was assigned to its reactive spike region and to a CD4 or CD8 class using the MIRA data. Log10-transformed breadth and depth values were compared by one-way ANOVA with Sidak's multiple comparisons tests. Drawn from immuneACCESS, this table holds only the in-frame rearrangements with V and J called that TCRdb kept. Clones are partly lost; checked studies trace under half to an unresolved V gene and leave the rest unexplained. The DNA was the basis for D and trimming; V, J and clone size are from that table. Recorded for this sample are over 60,000 clones; roughly 78% of them occurred a single time. The ten largest clones take up 20% to 30% of the sample.

The sequenced sample was peripheral blood, obtained on day 0 of MenACWY control vaccination. In this chain, TRBV12-3 or TRBV12-4 is recombined with TRBJ1-1; the D gene identity is not certain. The clonotype was recovered from an adult in good health. The sequenced DNA is TGTGCCAGCAGTTTCTCGGTGAACACTGAAGCTTTCTTT. Its coded protein is CASSFSVNTEAFF.